This T cell receptor (beta chain) came from a study of TIL therapy for anti-PD-1-resistant metastatic lung cancer. The immunoSEQ assay was v3. The assay was immunoSEQ multiplex PCR, and TCRdb's table has in-frame clones only and misses some. The sample includes about 52,000 clones, 79% of them seen just once. This CDR3 comprises 12 residues. The germline gives CDR1 SEHNR, CDR2 FQNEAQ (reference sequence). Comments on this clone: The antigen is not known.

Time point specified: pre-treatment sample, taken before nivolumab and TIL therapy. Regarding the study as a whole: The cohort had more treatment-naive, never-smoker and oncogene-addicted patients than typical.

The receptor was isolated from a woman between 30 and 85 years old with non-small cell lung cancer. The sequencing used blood, collected at baseline. The J gene is TRBJ2-5, the V gene TRBV7-9, with 7 bases lining up with TRBD1. The J call may be wrong; the DNA end is better matched by TRBJ2-7. In DNA, the CDR3 is TGTGCCAGCAGCCCCGACAGGGCCGAGCAGTACTTC. Protein product: CASSPDRAEQYF.